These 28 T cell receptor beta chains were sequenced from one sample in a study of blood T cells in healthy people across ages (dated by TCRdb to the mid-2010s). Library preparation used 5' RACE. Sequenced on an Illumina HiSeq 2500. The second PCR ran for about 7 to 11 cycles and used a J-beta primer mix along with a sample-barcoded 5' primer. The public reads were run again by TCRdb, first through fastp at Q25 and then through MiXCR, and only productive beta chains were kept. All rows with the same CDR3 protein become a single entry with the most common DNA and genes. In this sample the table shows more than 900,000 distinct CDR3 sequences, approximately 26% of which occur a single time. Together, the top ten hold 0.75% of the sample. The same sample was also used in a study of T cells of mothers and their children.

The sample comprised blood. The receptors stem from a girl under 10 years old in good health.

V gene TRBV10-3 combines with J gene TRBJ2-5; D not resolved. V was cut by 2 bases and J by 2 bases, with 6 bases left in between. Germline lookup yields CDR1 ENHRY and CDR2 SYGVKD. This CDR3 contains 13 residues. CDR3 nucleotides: TGTGCCATCAGTGAGGGCAGTCAAGAGACCCAGTACTTC. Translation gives CAISEGSQETQYF.

The DNA for the CDR3 is TGTGCCAGCAGTTTATCGATTAGCCAGGGAGGTGACATTCAGTACTTC. Its translation is CASSLSISQGGDIQYF. The genes are TRBV27 and TRBJ2-4, with a possible D match to TRBD2 (6 bases). Germline V gene sequence: CDR1 MNHEY, CDR2 SMNVEV (reference sequence). Deletions cut 0 bases from V and 8 bases from J, with 17 bases between. This CDR3 contains 16 residues.

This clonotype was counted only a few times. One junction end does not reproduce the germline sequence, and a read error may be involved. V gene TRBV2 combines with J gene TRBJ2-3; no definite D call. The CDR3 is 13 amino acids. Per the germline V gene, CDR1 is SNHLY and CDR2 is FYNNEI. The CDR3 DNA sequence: TGTGCCAGTAGTGTTAGAGGAGCAGATACGCAGTATTTT. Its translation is CASSVRGADTQYF.

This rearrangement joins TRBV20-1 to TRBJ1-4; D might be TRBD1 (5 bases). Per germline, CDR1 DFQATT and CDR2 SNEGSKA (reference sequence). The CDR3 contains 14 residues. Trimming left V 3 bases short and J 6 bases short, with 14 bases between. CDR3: CSASFGAVDEKLFF. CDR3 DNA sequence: TGCAGTGCTAGTTTCGGGGCTGTGGATGAAAAACTGTTTTTT.

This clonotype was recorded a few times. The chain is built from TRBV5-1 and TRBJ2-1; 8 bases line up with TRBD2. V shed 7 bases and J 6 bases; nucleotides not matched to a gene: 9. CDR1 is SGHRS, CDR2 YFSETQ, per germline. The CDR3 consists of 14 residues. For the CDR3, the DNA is TGCGCCAGCGCCTCCTTCGGACTAGCCAATGAGCAGTTCTTC. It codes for CASASFGLANEQFF. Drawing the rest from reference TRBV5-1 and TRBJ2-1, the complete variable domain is KAGVTQTPRYLIKTRGQQVTLSCSPISGHRSVSWYQQTPGQGLQFLFEYFSETQRNKGNFPGRFSGRQFSNSRSEMNVSTLELGDSALYLCASASFGLANEQFFGPGTRLTVL.

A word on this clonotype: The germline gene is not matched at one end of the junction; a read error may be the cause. The CDR3 is CASSPLGGLADTYEQCF. For the CDR3, the DNA is TGTGCCAGCAGCCCACTAGGCGGACTTGCCGATACCTACGAGCAGTGCTTC. The gene calls are TRBV7-8 and TRBJ2-7; possibly TRBD2 for D (5 bases). In germline, CDR1 is SGHVS, CDR2 FQNEAQ. The CDR3 contains 17 residues.

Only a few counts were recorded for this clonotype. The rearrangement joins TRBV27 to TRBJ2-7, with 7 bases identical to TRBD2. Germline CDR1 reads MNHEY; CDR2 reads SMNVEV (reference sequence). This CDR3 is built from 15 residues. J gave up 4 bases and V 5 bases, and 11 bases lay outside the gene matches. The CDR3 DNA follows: TGTGCCAGCAGTCTCAGAGCGGGGAGCGGGTACGAGCAGTACTTC. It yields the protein CASSLRAGSGYEQYF.

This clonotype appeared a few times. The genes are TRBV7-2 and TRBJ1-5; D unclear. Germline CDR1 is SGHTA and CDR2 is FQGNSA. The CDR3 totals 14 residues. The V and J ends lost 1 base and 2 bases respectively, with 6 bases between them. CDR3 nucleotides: TGTGCCAGCAGCTTAGAGAGGGGCAATCAGCCCCAGCATTTT. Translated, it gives CASSLERGNQPQHF.

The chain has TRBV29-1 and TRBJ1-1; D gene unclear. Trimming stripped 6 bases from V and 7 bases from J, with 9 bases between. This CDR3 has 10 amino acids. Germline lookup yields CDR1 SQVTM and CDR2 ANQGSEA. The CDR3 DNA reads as TGCAGCGTGGAGATGGGTGAAGCTTTCTTT. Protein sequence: CSVEMGEAFF.

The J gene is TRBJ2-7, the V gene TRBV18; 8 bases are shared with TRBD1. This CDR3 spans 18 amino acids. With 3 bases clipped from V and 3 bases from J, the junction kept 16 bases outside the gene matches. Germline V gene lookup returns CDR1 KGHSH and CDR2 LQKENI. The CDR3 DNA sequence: TGTGCCAGCTCACCCTGGGACAGGCCGGCGTCGAATCACTACGAGCAGTACTTC. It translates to CASSPWDRPASNHYEQYF.

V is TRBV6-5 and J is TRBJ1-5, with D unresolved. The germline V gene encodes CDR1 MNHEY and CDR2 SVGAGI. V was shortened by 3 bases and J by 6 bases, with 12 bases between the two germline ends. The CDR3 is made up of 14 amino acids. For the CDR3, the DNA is TGTGCCAGCAGTTATTCAGCAAACGGTCAGCCCCAGCATTTT. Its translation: CASSYSANGQPQHF.

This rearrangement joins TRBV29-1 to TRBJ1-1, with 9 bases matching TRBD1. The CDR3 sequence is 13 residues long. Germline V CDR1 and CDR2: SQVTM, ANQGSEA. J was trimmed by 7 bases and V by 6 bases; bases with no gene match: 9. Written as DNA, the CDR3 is TGCAGCGTCGACGCGACAGGGGGGCTTGAAGCTTTCTTT. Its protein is CSVDATGGLEAFF. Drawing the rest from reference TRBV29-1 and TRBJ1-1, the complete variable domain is SAVISQKPSRDICQRGTSLTIQCQVDSQVTMMFWYRQQPGQSLTLIATANQGSEATYESGFVIDKFPISRPNLTFSTLTVSNMSPEDSSIYLCSVDATGGLEAFFGQGTRLTVV.

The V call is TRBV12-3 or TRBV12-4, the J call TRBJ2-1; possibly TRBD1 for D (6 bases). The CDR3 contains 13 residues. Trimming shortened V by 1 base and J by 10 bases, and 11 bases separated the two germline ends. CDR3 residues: CASSLDRAREQFF. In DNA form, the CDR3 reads TGTGCCAGCAGTTTAGACAGGGCCCGAGAGCAGTTCTTC.

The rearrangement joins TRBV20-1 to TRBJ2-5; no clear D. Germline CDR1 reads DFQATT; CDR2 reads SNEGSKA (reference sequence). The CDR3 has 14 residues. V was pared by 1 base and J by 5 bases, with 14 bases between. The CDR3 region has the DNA TGCAGTGCTAGAGCCCCTACAGCGTCTGAGACCCAGTACTTC. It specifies CSARAPTASETQYF.

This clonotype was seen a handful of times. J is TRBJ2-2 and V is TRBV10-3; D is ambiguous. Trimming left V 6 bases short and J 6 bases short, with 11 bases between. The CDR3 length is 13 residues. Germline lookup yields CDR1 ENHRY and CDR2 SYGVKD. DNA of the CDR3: TGTGCCATCAGCGACCGGGCAGCCGGGGAGCTGTTTTTT. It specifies CAISDRAAGELFF.

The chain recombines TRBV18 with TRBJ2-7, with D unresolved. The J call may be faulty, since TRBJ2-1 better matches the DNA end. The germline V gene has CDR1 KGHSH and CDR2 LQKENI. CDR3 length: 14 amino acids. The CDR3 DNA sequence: TGTGCCAGCTCACCGCCGGCCGAGTACAATGAGCAGTTCTTC. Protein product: CASSPPAEYNEQFF.

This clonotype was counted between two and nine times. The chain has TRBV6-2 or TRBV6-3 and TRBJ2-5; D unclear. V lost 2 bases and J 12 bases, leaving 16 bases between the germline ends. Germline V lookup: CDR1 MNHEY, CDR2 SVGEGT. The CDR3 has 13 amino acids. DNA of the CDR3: TGTGCCAGCAGTTACGGCTTCGGGCAAGAAGAGTACTTC. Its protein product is CASSYGFGQEEYF.

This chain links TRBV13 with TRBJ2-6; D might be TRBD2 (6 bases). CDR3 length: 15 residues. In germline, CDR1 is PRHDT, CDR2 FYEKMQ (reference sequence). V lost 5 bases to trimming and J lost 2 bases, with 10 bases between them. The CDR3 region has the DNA TGTGCCAGCAGCCGCGGGGATACTGGGGCCAACGTCCTGACTTTC. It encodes CASSRGDTGANVLTF. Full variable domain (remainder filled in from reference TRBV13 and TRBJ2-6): AAGVIQSPRHLIKEKRETATLKCYPIPRHDTVYWYQQGPGQDPQFLISFYEKMQSDKGSIPDRFSAQQFSDYHSELNMSSLELGDSALYFCASSRGDTGANVLTFGAGSRLTVL.

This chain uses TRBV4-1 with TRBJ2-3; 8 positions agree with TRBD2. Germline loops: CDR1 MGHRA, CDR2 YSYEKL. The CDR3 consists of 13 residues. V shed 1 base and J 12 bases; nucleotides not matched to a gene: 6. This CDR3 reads CASSQAGGWLQYF. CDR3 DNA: TGCGCCAGCAGCCAAGCGGGGGGGTGGCTACAGTATTTT.

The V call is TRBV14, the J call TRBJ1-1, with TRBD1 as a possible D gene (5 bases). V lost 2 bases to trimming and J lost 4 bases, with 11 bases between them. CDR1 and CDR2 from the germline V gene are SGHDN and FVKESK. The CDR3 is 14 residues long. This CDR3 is CASSQQGFGTEAFF. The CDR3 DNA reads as TGTGCCAGCAGCCAACAGGGTTTTGGCACTGAAGCTTTCTTT.

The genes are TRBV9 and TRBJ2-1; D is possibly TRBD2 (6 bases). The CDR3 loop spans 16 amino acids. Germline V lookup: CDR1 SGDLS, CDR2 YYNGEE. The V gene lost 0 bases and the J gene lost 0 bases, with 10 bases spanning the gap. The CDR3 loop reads CASSVAGEDSYNEQFF. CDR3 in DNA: TGTGCCAGCAGCGTAGCCGGGGAGGACTCCTACAATGAGCAGTTCTTC.

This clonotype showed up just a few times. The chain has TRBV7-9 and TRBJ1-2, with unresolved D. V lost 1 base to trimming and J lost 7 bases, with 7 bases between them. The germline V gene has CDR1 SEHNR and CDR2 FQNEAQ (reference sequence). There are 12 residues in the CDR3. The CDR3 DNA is TGTGCCAGCAGCTTAGATGTGAGTGGCTACACCTTC. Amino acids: CASSLDVSGYTF.

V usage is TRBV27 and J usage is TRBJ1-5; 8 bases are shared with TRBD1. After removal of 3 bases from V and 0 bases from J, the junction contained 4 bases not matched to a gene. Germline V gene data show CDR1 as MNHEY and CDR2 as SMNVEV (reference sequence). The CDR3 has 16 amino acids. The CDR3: CASSLQGAISNQPQHF. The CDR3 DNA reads TGTGCCAGCAGTTTGCAGGGGGCCATTAGCAATCAGCCCCAGCATTTT.

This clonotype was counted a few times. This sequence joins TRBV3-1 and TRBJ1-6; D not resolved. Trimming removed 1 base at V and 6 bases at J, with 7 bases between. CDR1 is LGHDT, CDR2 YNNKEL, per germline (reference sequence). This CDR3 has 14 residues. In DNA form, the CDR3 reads TGTGCCAGCAGCCAAGTGGTTGGTAATTCACCCCTCCACTTT. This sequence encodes CASSQVVGNSPLHF.

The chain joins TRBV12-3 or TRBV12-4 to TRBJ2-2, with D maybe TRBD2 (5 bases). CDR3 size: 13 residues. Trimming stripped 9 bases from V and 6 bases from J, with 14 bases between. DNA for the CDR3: TGTGCCAGTCTCGGGGAAAGGGCCGGGGAGCTGTTTTTT. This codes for CASLGERAGELFF.

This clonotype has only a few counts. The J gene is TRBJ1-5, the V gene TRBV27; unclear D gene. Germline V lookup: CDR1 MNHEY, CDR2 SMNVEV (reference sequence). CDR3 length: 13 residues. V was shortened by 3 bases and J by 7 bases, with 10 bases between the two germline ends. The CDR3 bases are TGTGCCAGCAGTTTCGGTGCCCGCCAGCCCCAGCATTTT. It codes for CASSFGARQPQHF.

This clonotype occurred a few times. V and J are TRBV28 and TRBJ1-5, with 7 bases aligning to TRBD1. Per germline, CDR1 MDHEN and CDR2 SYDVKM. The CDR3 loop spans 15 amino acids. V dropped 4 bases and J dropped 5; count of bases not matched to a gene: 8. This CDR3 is CASSSRQGLDQPQHF. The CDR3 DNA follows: TGTGCCAGCAGTTCCCGACAGGGATTGGATCAGCCCCAGCATTTT.

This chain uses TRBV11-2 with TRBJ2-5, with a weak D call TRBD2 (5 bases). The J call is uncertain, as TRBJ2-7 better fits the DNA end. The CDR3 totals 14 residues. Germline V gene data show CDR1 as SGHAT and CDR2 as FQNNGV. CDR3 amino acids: CASSLHPGNYEQYF. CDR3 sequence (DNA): TGTGCCAGCAGCTTACACCCGGGAAACTACGAGCAGTACTTC.